These T cell receptor beta chains were read from a single sample in a study of blood T cell repertoires in COVID-19. Measured with immunoSEQ multiplex PCR; TCRdb has only the in-frame clones, and not every one. The repertoire includes 150,000 to 200,000 clones, approximately 84% of them detected once, and 6.9% sits in the top ten. The sequenced sample was peripheral blood. The receptors come from a human donor with acute or convalescent COVID-19. The donor label of this sample is uncertain. CDR3s include the opening cysteine and the closing phenylalanine or tryptophan. D genes are given only for firm matches.

D gene	J gene	V gene	CDR3 protein	CDR3 DNA
TRBD1	TRBJ2-1	TRBV7-9	CASQTGVYNEQFF	TGTGCCAGTCAGACAGGGGTCTACAATGAGCAGTTCTTC
TRBD2	TRBJ2-1	TRBV11-2	CASSLQAGGVNEQFF	TGTGCCAGCAGCTTACAAGCGGGAGGTGTCAATGAGCAGTTCTTC
.	TRBJ1-2	TRBV6-5	CASSFRGRGYGYTF	TGTGCCAGCAGTTTCAGGGGACGTGGCTATGGCTACACCTTC
TRBD2	TRBJ2-1	TRBV20-1	CSASRLAGGNYNEQFF	TGCAGTGCTAGTCGACTAGCGGGAGGGAACTACAATGAGCAGTTCTTC
.	TRBJ1-1	TRBV6-6	CASSRGHRYGNTEAFF	TGTGCCAGCAGCCGCGGCCACAGGTACGGGAACACTGAAGCTTTCTTT
.	TRBJ2-7	TRBV5-1	CASSSTINSYEQYF	TGCGCCAGCAGCTCGACAATTAACTCCTACGAGCAGTACTTC
.	TRBJ1-3	TRBV4-2	CASSQLARNTIYF	TGTGCCAGCAGCCAGTTAGCCCGGAACACCATATATTTT
.	TRBJ2-1	TRBV2	CASSRTGAYNEQFF	TGTGCCAGCAGTCGGACCGGGGCCTACAATGAGCAGTTCTTC
.	TRBJ2-3	TRBV9	CASSYRGGPSTDTQYF	TGTGCCAGCAGCTATAGGGGGGGGCCTAGCACAGATACGCAGTATTTT
TRBD1	TRBJ2-1	TRBV9	CASSVGTGKDNEQFF	TGTGCCAGCAGCGTTGGGACAGGGAAGGACAATGAGCAGTTCTTC
.	TRBJ1-6	TRBV27	CASSSFGGGKVYNSPLHF	TGTGCCAGCAGTTCCTTCGGGGGGGGAAAAGTCTATAATTCACCCCTCCACTTT
TRBD2	TRBJ2-4	TRBV3-1/TRBV3-2	CASSPGLAGQPGIQYF	TGTGCCAGCAGCCCGGGACTAGCGGGCCAGCCGGGCATTCAGTACTTC
.	TRBJ1-1	TRBV5-1	CASKSETEAFF	TGCGCCAGCAAGTCTGAGACTGAAGCTTTCTTT
TRBD2	TRBJ2-5	TRBV6-5	CASRPGLARKTQYF	TGTGCCAGCAGGCCGGGACTAGCGCGGAAGACCCAGTACTTC
TRBD1	TRBJ1-5	TRBV15	CATSRDRRGLRSNQPQHF	TGTGCCACCAGCAGAGATCGGAGGGGGCTGAGAAGCAATCAGCCCCAGCATTTT
.	TRBJ2-3	TRBV5-4	CASSRDWRDTQYF	TGTGCCAGCAGCCGGGACTGGCGGGATACGCAGTATTTT
.	TRBJ2-1	TRBV2	CASKGGSSYNEQFF	TGTGCCAGCAAGGGTGGGAGCTCCTACAATGAGCAGTTCTTC
.	TRBJ2-7	TRBV7-2	CASTPRGSPYEQYF	TGTGCCAGTACTCCAAGGGGGAGCCCCTACGAGCAGTACTTC
TRBD2	TRBJ2-2	TRBV7-9	CASGLAGANTGELFF	TGTGCCAGCGGACTGGCGGGGGCGAACACCGGGGAGCTGTTTTTT
TRBD2	TRBJ2-3	TRBV9	CASSAGLAGVQSTQYF	TGTGCCAGCAGCGCAGGACTAGCGGGAGTTCAGAGTACGCAGTATTTT
.	TRBJ1-3	TRBV5-1	CASSLEPFSGNTIYF	TGCGCCAGCAGCTTGGAGCCGTTCTCTGGAAACACCATATATTTT
TRBD2	TRBJ2-1	TRBV18	CASSRTSGSYNEQFF	TGTGCCAGCTCTCGGACTAGCGGGAGCTACAATGAGCAGTTCTTC